This T cell receptor beta chain was captured in a study of T cell repertoires in aging, cancer and after chemotherapy. V was cut by 4 bases and J by 7 bases, with 10 bases left in between. This CDR3 spans 12 amino acids. Germline assignment: CDR1 SGHNT and CDR2 YENEEA. General study findings and limits: Across the chemotherapy interval, each cancer cohort showed higher median generation probability, suggesting thymic rebound. Loss of evenness, beyond lost richness, contributed to age-related TCR diversity decline in cancer patients.

The template was genomic DNA from peripheral blood, not RNA. Multiplex touch-down PCR with TRB-A/B primers amplified rearranged V-D-J TRB sequences. TCRdb itself ran the multiplex PCR reads through MiXCR, one entry per CDR3 protein. Here the sample spans around 550 distinct CDR3 sequences, 20% being singletons. This clonotype is categorized as medium-sized. Its antigen is not identified. The gene calls are TRBV11-3 and TRBJ1-2; D possibly corresponds to TRBD1 (5 bases). The TCR sequence derives from a human donor with a solid tumor. The sample was blood. The CDR3 nucleotides read TGTGCCAGCAGCTCCCTCGGGGGTGGCTACACCTTC. Amino acid sequence: CASSSLGGGYTF.